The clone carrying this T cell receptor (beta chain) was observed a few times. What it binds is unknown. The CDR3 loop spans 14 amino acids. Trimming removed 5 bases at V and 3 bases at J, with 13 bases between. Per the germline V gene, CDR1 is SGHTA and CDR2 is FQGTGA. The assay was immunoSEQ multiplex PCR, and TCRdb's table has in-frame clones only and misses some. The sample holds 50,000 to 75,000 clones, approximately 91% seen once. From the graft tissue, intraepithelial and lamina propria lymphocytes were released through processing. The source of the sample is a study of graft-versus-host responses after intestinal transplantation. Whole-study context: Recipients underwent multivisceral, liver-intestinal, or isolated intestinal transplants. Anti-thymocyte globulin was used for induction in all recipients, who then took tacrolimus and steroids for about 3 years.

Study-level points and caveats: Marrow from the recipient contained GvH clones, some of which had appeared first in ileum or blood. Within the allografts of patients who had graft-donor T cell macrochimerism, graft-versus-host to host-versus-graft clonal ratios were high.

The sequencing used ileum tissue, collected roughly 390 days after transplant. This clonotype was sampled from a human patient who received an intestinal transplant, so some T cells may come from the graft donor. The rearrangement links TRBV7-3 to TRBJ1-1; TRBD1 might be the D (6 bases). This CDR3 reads CASSGWAGDTEAFF. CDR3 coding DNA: TGTGCCAGCAGCGGATGGGCAGGGGACACTGAAGCTTTCTTT.